This T cell receptor beta chain emerged from a study of pediatric ulcerative colitis. Only in-frame clones appear in the TCRdb table, and some are missing; sequencing was by immunoSEQ multiplex PCR. The table has thousands of clones, just under 90% seen once; the top ten hold 1.9%. Trimming pared 6 bases from V and 9 bases from J, leaving 24 bases between. This CDR3 is 16 amino acids long. In germline, CDR1 is MNHEY, CDR2 SMNVEV (reference sequence). The source is a girl between 5 and 17 years old who was a control in a study of pediatric ulcerative colitis. The sequencing sample was made of blood. The chain uses TRBV27 and TRBJ2-1; unclear D gene. DNA of the CDR3: TGTGCCAGCAGAAAGTCCCCGGGCCCCTTTTCGGGTGAGCAGTTCTTC. Protein product: CASRKSPGPFSGEQFF.